Presented here are 10 T cell receptor beta chains from one specimen sequenced in a study of cytomegalovirus exposure and HLA in healthy donors. In the PCR, 60 Vbeta and 13 Jbeta primers were used. Using immunoSEQ multiplex PCR, the repertoire was profiled, and TCRdb retains in-frame clones only, with some absent. The sample shows about 89,000 clones, 60% to 80% of them seen only once. The material sequenced was PBMCs. The receptor set was obtained from a man aged 25-45 years in good health and CMV-seronegative.

The rearrangement links TRBV4-1 to TRBJ2-7; 8 bases map to TRBD1. Germline V CDR1 and CDR2: MGHRA, YSYEKL. Trimming removed 2 bases from V and 0 bases from J; junction bases left unmatched: 6. The CDR3 is 16 residues long. CDR3 sequence reads: CASSQFRQGSSYEQYF. The CDR3 coding sequence is TGCGCCAGCAGCCAATTCCGACAGGGGAGCTCCTACGAGCAGTACTTC.

The chain uses TRBV7-2 and TRBJ2-5; weak D call: TRBD2 (6 bases). The J call could be wrong; TRBJ2-7 is a better fit for the DNA end. This CDR3 spans 14 amino acids. Looked up from germline, CDR1 is SGHTA and CDR2 is FQGNSA. The CDR3 protein is CASSPGLISYEQYF. CDR3 nucleotides: TGTGCCAGCAGTCCAGGACTAATCTCCTACGAGCAGTACTTC.

In the case of this clone: One junction end disagrees with the germline gene, perhaps due to a read error. V gene TRBV7-9 combines with J gene TRBJ2-6; possible D gene TRBD2, 5 bases. Germline V gene lookup returns CDR1 SEHNR and CDR2 FQNEAQ (reference sequence). There are 16 residues in the CDR3. CDR3 region: CSSSLQRYIGANVLTF. DNA for the CDR3: TGTTCCAGCAGCTTACAGCGGTACATCGGGGCCAACGTCCTGACTTTC.

The chain uses TRBV7-9 and TRBJ1-2, with D uncertain. Per the germline V gene, CDR1 is SEHNR and CDR2 is FQNEAQ (reference sequence). The CDR3 contains 17 residues. The V and J ends lost 5 bases and 8 bases respectively, with 27 bases between them. CDR3 nucleotides: TGTGCCAGCAGCCCTGGAGGGTTAGGGATCTATGGCCGGGGCTACACCTTC. It codes for CASSPGGLGIYGRGYTF. The variable domain in full, with the rest retrieved from reference TRBV7-9 and TRBJ1-2, is DTGVSQNPRHKITKRGQNVTFRCDPISEHNRLYWYRQTLGQGPEFLTYFQNEAQLEKSRLLSDRFSAERPKGSFSTLEIQRTEQGDSAMYLCASSPGGLGIYGRGYTFGSGTRLTVV.

This chain joins TRBV28 and TRBJ1-2; 7 nucleotides line up with TRBD1. This CDR3 is 15 amino acids long. Trimming took 5 bases from V and 4 from J; bases not matched to a gene: 10. Germline CDR1 and CDR2: MDHEN and SYDVKM. The CDR3 nucleotides are TGTGCCAGCAGTGGGCGAGGGGGCGTCGTCTATGGCTACACCTTC. This gives the protein CASSGRGGVVYGYTF.

A single count supports this clone. The V gene is TRBV5-4, the J gene TRBJ1-4; D gene unclear. This CDR3 comprises 13 residues. Trimming removed 4 bases from V and 6 bases from J, with 10 bases in between. In germline, CDR1 is SGHNT, CDR2 YYREEE (reference sequence). The CDR3 nucleotides are TGTGCCAGCAGCGTCGGACTGGATGAAAAACTGTTTTTT. This sequence encodes CASSVGLDEKLFF.

There are a few counts of this clone. The rearrangement joins TRBV4-1 to TRBJ1-1, with D possibly matching TRBD1 (5 bases). Germline loops: CDR1 MGHRA, CDR2 YSYEKL. The V and J ends lost 3 bases and 1 base respectively, with 15 bases between them. This CDR3 comprises 16 residues. The CDR3 spells CASSQWLDTQNTEAFF. Here the CDR3 DNA reads TGCGCCAGCAGCCAGTGGCTGGACACGCAGAACACTGAAGCTTTCTTT.

This chain connects TRBV4-3 to TRBJ2-5, with 8 bases aligning to TRBD2. Germline V lookup: CDR1 LGHNA, CDR2 YSLEER. Trimming took 3 bases from V and 4 from J; bases not matched to a gene: 10. This CDR3 is 16 amino acids long. This chain's CDR3 is CASSHLRGGLGETQYF. CDR3 nucleotide sequence: TGCGCCAGCAGCCATCTCCGGGGGGGCTTGGGAGAGACCCAGTACTTC.

This chain uses TRBV5-1 with TRBJ2-2; D might be TRBD2 (6 bases). Germline V gene data show CDR1 as SGHRS and CDR2 as YFSETQ. V was pared by 4 bases and J by 4 bases, with 11 bases between. The CDR3 is 14 amino acids. CDR3 amino acids: CASSRAGSTGELFF. DNA for the CDR3: TGCGCCAGCAGCAGGGCGGGAAGCACCGGGGAGCTGTTTTTT.

Regarding this clone: Other DNA sequences in this specimen translate into the identical CDR3. The chain carries TRBV28 and TRBJ1-4; D is perhaps TRBD1 (5 bases). CDR3 length: 14 residues. Germline lookup yields CDR1 MDHEN and CDR2 SYDVKM. Trimming took 5 bases from V and 4 from J, leaving 11 bases between them. CDR3 sequence reads: CASSQQGVNEKLFF. DNA of the CDR3: TGTGCCAGCAGTCAACAAGGGGTTAATGAAAAACTGTTTTTT.